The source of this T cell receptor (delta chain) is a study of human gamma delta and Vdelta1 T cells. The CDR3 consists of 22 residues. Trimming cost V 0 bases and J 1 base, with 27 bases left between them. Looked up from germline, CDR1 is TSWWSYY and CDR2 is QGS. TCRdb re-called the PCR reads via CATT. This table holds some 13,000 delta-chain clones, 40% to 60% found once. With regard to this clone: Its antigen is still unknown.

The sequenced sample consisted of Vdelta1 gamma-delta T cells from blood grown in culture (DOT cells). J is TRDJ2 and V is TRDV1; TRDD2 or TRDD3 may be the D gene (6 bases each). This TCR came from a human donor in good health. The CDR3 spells CALGELPQPVLLGPLLTAQLFF. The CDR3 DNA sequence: TGTGCTCTTGGGGAACTGCCTCAGCCTGTCCTACTGGGCCCACTTTTGACAGCACAACTCTTCTTT.